This is a list of T cell receptor beta chains from one sample in a study of identical twins. From the 5' RACE reads, TCRdb called clonotypes with MiXCR, one entry per CDR3 protein. The table shows more than 1.5 million distinct CDR3 sequences, with less than 35% occurring only once. Specimen: cord blood. The receptors were sampled from a newborn girl in good health. CDR3s include the opening cysteine and the closing phenylalanine or tryptophan. The D gene is left open where the match is weak. Clone size is stated in some rows and not others, as once, few, many or a class when expanded.

clone_size	v_call	j_call	d_call	cdr3_length	cdr3_nt	cdr3_aa
NA	TRBV7-2	TRBJ2-7	NA	15	TGTGCCAGCAGCGGAAGTCCGGGGGCCTCCTACGGGCAGTACTTC	CASSGSPGASYGQYF
NA	TRBV24-1	TRBJ2-3	TRBD1	18	TGTGCCACCAGTGTACCGGGACAGGGATCGGGAGGCACAGATACGCAGTATTTT	CATSVPGQGSGGTDTQYF
NA	TRBV28	TRBJ2-1	NA	18	TGTGCCAGCACCCCCCGGGGCAGGGGACGGGCAATATCCAATGAGCAGTTCTTC	CASTPRGRGRAISNEQFF
NA	TRBV5-4	TRBJ2-5	TRBD2	14	TGTGCCAGCAGCTATAGCGGGAGGATGGATGAGCAGTACTTC	CASSYSGRMDEQYF
NA	TRBV7-9	TRBJ2-3	TRBD1	12	TGTGCCAGCAGCACACAGGGGGCTACGCAGTATTTT	CASSTQGATQYF
NA	TRBV5-6	TRBJ1-2	NA	17	TGTGCCGGCAGCTTTTTCAACCCCCTGAAGGCGAACTATGGCTACACCTTC	CAGSFFNPLKANYGYTF
NA	TRBV12-3/TRBV12-4	TRBJ2-1	NA	14	TGTGCCAGCTCCAAGGAGGCGTCCTACAATGAGCAGTTCTTC	CASSKEASYNEQFF
few	TRBV12-3/TRBV12-4	TRBJ1-4	NA	14	TGTGCCAGCAGTTTCAGGCAGGTGGACGAAAAACTGTTTTTT	CASSFRQVDEKLFF
NA	TRBV5-1	TRBJ2-2	NA	14	TGCGCCAGCAGCTTGACTACAGACACCGGGGAGCTGTTTTTT	CASSLTTDTGELFF
few	TRBV20-1	TRBJ2-5	NA	13	TGCAGTGCTAGTAGGTTGAGACAAGAGACCCAGTACTTC	CSASRLRQETQYF
few	TRBV20-1	TRBJ2-1	NA	11	TGCAGTGCTAGCCCCGGGTATGAGCAGTTCTTC	CSASPGYEQFF
NA	TRBV5-1	TRBJ2-7	NA	13	TGCGCCAGCTCGAACGACGGCCCAGGCGAGCAGTACTTC	CASSNDGPGEQYF
few	TRBV20-1	TRBJ2-3	TRBD2	17	TGCAGTGCTAGAGGGGGTGGACTAGCGTACAGCACAGATACGCAGTATTTT	CSARGGGLAYSTDTQYF
NA	TRBV21-1	TRBJ1-5	NA	16	TGTGCCAGCAGCAAAAAAGAACAGGGATGCAATCAGCCCCAGCATTTT	CASSKKEQGCNQPQHF
NA	TRBV12-3/TRBV12-4	TRBJ2-3	TRBD1	19	TGTGCCAGCAGATACGGGACAGGGGGATGGCATTTTTCCACAGATACGCAGTATTTT	CASRYGTGGWHFSTDTQYF
NA	TRBV7-2	TRBJ2-7	TRBD2	14	TGTGCCAGCACCCTCGGGGGGATTCCCTACGAGCAGTACTTC	CASTLGGIPYEQYF
many	TRBV28	TRBJ2-7	NA	15	TGTGCCAGCAGTTTGCCCGACGGTTCCTCCTACGAGCAGTACTTC	CASSLPDGSSYEQYF
few	TRBV29-1	TRBJ2-3	TRBD2	14	TGCAGCGTGAAGCGGGGAGTAAGCACAGATACGCAGTATTTT	CSVKRGVSTDTQYF
many	TRBV20-1	TRBJ2-1	NA	14	TGCAGTGCCGACCTACAGACCCCCTACAATGAGCAGTTCTTC	CSADLQTPYNEQFF
NA	TRBV2	TRBJ1-2	TRBD1	17	TGTGCCAGCACCCCTCTCCCGATACAGGGGGCTAAGGATGGCTACACCTTC	CASTPLPIQGAKDGYTF
few	TRBV12-3/TRBV12-4	TRBJ2-1	TRBD2	16	TGTGCCAGCAGCCTGACCGGACTAGCGGCCTACAATGAGCAGTTCTTC	CASSLTGLAAYNEQFF
few	TRBV11-2	TRBJ2-7	TRBD1	13	TGTGCCAGCAGCTTACGTGACAGGGACGAGCAGTACTTC	CASSLRDRDEQYF
NA	TRBV10-3	TRBJ1-5	TRBD1	14	TGTGCCATCAGTGGGGGACAGACTAATCAGCCCCAGCATTTT	CAISGGQTNQPQHF
NA	TRBV15	TRBJ1-4	NA	15	TGTGCCACCAGCAGAGTTTTAGGGCGCAGTGAAAAACTGTTTTTT	CATSRVLGRSEKLFF
NA	TRBV7-2	TRBJ1-2	NA	15	TGTGCCAGCAGCTTAGCACACAAATCAAACTATGGCTACACCTTC	CASSLAHKSNYGYTF
few	TRBV24-1	TRBJ2-1	NA	21	TGTGCCACCAGCGGACGCAGTGATAAAATCCTAGCGAGAATCTCCTACAATGAGCAGTTCTTC	CATSGRSDKILARISYNEQFF
NA	TRBV4-1	TRBJ2-7	TRBD1	16	TGCGCCAGCAGCCAGTTTGGGACAGGGGCGTACAATGAGCAGTACTTC	CASSQFGTGAYNEQYF
few	TRBV4-1	TRBJ1-2	NA	15	TGCGCCAGCAGCCAAGGATTAGGGGGAATCGATGGCTACACCTTC	CASSQGLGGIDGYTF
NA	TRBV2	TRBJ2-1	TRBD1	13	TGTGCCAGCAGGGGACAGGGAAGCAATGAGCAGTTCTTC	CASRGQGSNEQFF
NA	TRBV12-3/TRBV12-4	TRBJ2-1	TRBD2	15	TGTGCCAGCATCCTAGCGGGAGACCCCTACAATGAGCAGTTCTTC	CASILAGDPYNEQFF
many	TRBV28	TRBJ2-7	TRBD1	15	TGTGCCAGCAGTTCCCCGAGGACAGGGGGTTACGAGCAGTACTTC	CASSSPRTGGYEQYF
NA	TRBV5-1	TRBJ2-7	NA	17	TGCGCCAGCAGCTTGGGACCCACTAGTACAATATACTACGAGCAGTACTTC	CASSLGPTSTIYYEQYF
NA	TRBV5-1	TRBJ2-1	NA	16	TGCGCCAGCAGCTTGGAGGTAGCCGGGTCCTACAATGAGCAGTTCTTC	CASSLEVAGSYNEQFF
NA	TRBV25-1	TRBJ2-7	NA	13	TGTGCCAGCAGTGAACTCACCAACTACGAGCAGTACTTC	CASSELTNYEQYF
NA	TRBV2	TRBJ1-1	NA	12	TGTGCCAGCGTCAAAACAGGCACTGAAGCTTTCTTT	CASVKTGTEAFF
NA	TRBV5-6	TRBJ1-2	NA	15	TGTGCCAGCAGTTATTTCATACAGGGTAACTATGGCTACACCTTC	CASSYFIQGNYGYTF
NA	TRBV7-2	TRBJ2-1	TRBD2	18	TGTGCCAGCAGCTTCGGGACTAGCGGGAGCCGGATGTTGGATGAGCAGTTCTTC	CASSFGTSGSRMLDEQFF
NA	TRBV28	TRBJ1-1	TRBD1	13	TGTGCCAGCAGAGTCACAGGGGAGATTGAAGCTTTCTTT	CASRVTGEIEAFF
few	TRBV13	TRBJ2-5	TRBD2	16	TGTGCCAGCAGCTTAATGACTAGCGGGAGTGTGGAGACCCAGTACTTC	CASSLMTSGSVETQYF
NA	TRBV12-3/TRBV12-4	TRBJ2-1	NA	15	TGTGCCAGCACCTCGAAGACTAGTAACTACAATGAGCAGTTCTTC	CASTSKTSNYNEQFF
NA	TRBV12-3/TRBV12-4	TRBJ2-2	NA	14	TGTGCCACCTCGGGACCACTATTGACCGGGGAGCTGTTTTTT	CATSGPLLTGELFF
few	TRBV4-2	TRBJ2-2	NA	20	TGTGCCAGCAGCCAAGTCAGGGCGCAAATTGTCGATCCGAACACCGGGGAGCTGTTTTTT	CASSQVRAQIVDPNTGELFF